Below, 25 T cell receptor beta chains from the same sample are listed, as sequenced in a study of T-cell memory formation after mild COVID-19. TCRdb re-derived calls from the 5' RACE reads in MiXCR, one entry per CDR3 protein. The data hold just over 300,000 distinct CDR3 sequences, with roughly a fifth observed a single time. Sequenced: PBMCs or a T cell subset sorted from them (not recorded which). The receptors were sampled from a man younger than 35 who had mild COVID-19 (a few samples of this study predate the infection). Cell type and time point are not known.

This clonotype was seen more than once but under ten times. The genes are TRBV5-5 and TRBJ2-2; D perhaps matches TRBD2 (5 bases). Germline V gene lookup returns CDR1 SGHKS and CDR2 YYEKEE (reference sequence). There are 15 residues in the CDR3. Deletions cut 5 bases from V and 1 base from J, with 12 bases between. The CDR3, as DNA: TGTGCCAGCAGTGGAGGTCGGGGGAACACCGGGGAGCTGTTTTTT. It is translated as CASSGGRGNTGELFF.

This clonotype was counted at least ten times. This sequence joins TRBV5-1 and TRBJ2-1; 8 nucleotides line up with TRBD1. There are 17 residues in the CDR3. The germline CDR1 and CDR2 sequences are SGHRS and YFSETQ. Trimming removed 4 bases from V and 8 bases from J; junction bases left unmatched: 17. The CDR3 sequence: CASSLRSPGQGGDEQFF. The CDR3 DNA sequence: TGCGCCAGCAGCCTTCGCTCCCCTGGACAGGGAGGAGATGAGCAGTTCTTC.

This clonotype came up many times. V usage is TRBV10-3 and J usage is TRBJ2-2; 8 nucleotides agree with TRBD1. CDR1 and CDR2 from the germline V gene are ENHRY and SYGVKD. The junction had 7 bases not matched to a gene; V was cut back by 8 bases and J by 5 bases. CDR3 length: 14 residues. The DNA for the CDR3 is TGTGCCATCCAGGACAGGGATGTGACCGGGGAGCTGTTTTTT. It encodes CAIQDRDVTGELFF.

This clonotype was counted between two and nine times. Mismatch with germline at one junction end may stem from a read error. V and J are TRBV12-3 or TRBV12-4 and TRBJ2-1, with TRBD2 identical over 11 bases. The CDR3 consists of 12 residues. Here the CDR3 reads CASSSSGGAFGF. CDR3 nucleotides: TGTGCCAGCAGTAGTAGCGGGGGGGCCTTCGGCTTC.

V usage is TRBV6-2 or TRBV6-3 and J usage is TRBJ2-7; 9 bases are shared with TRBD1. The CDR3 covers 12 residues. Germline lookup yields CDR1 MNHEY and CDR2 SVGEGT. Unmatched junction bases numbered 2, after V lost 8 bases and J lost 3 bases. CDR3 residues: CASGQGNYEQYF. The CDR3 bases are TGTGCCAGCGGACAGGGGAACTACGAGCAGTACTTC.

This clonotype was seen only a few times. V is TRBV5-1 and J is TRBJ2-1, with D perhaps being TRBD1 or TRBD2 (6 bases each). This CDR3 is built from 12 residues. CDR1 SGHRS and CDR2 YFSETQ come from the germline V gene. V was cut by 5 bases and J by 10 bases, with 13 bases left in between. DNA of the CDR3: TGCGCCAGCAGGAGGGGGGCCGGGGAGCAGTTCTTC. Protein product: CASRRGAGEQFF.

The chain is built from TRBV5-5 and TRBJ2-3; no reliable D call. The V gene's germline CDR1 is SGHKS and CDR2 YYEKEE (reference sequence). The CDR3 spans 15 residues. Trimming left V 0 bases short and J 0 bases short, with 8 bases between. CDR3 loop: CASSLVITSTDTQYF. The CDR3 DNA sequence: TGTGCCAGCAGCTTGGTGATTACTAGCACAGATACGCAGTATTTT.

This clonotype was recorded a few times. This chain links TRBV20-1 with TRBJ1-6; D is perhaps TRBD1 (5 bases). V was clipped by 1 base and J by 4 bases, with 11 bases between them. CDR3 length equals 15 residues. Germline CDR1 DFQATT, CDR2 SNEGSKA (reference sequence). The CDR3 sequence: CSARVGVPYNSPLHF. The CDR3 DNA is TGCAGTGCTAGAGTGGGGGTCCCTTATAATTCACCCCTCCACTTT.

The chain employs TRBV7-8 and TRBJ2-5; D might be TRBD1 or TRBD2, each matching 5 bases. Germline loops: CDR1 SGHVS, CDR2 FQNEAQ. The V end lost 5 bases, the J end lost 5 bases, and 12 bases lay between the germline ends. This CDR3 contains 13 residues. CDR3 in amino acids: CASSAGTNETQYF. The DNA of the CDR3 is TGTGCCAGCAGCGCCGGGACCAACGAGACCCAGTACTTC.

This clonotype was seen more than once but under ten times. The gene calls are TRBV30 and TRBJ1-2; D unclear. The CDR3 is 12 residues long. V lost 3 bases, J lost 8 bases, and 13 bases lay in between. CDR1 and CDR2 from the germline V gene are GTSNPN and SVGIG (reference sequence). CDR3 nucleotide sequence: TGTGCCTGGAGGAGACACTCGGGAGGCTACACCTTC. It specifies CAWRRHSGGYTF. The full variable domain, in which reference TRBV30 and TRBJ1-2 provide the parts outside the CDR3, is SQTIHQWPATLVQPVGSPLSLECTVEGTSNPNLYWYRQAAGRGLQLLFYSVGIGQISSEVPQNLSASRPQDRQFILSSKKLLLSDSGFYLCAWRRHSGGYTFGSGTRLTVV.

The genes are TRBV4-1 and TRBJ2-3, with no clear D. The CDR3 length is 13 residues. The V gene lost 6 bases and the J gene lost 6 bases, with 13 bases spanning the gap. Germline CDR1 reads MGHRA; CDR2 reads YSYEKL. CDR3 DNA sequence: TGCGCCAGCAGTCAAATCGGTAGCGATACGCAGTATTTT. Translating gives CASSQIGSDTQYF.

This clonotype was detected a few times. CDR3 bases: TGTGCCAGCAGTGACTTCGGGGCGGATGAAGCTTTCTTT. Translating gives CASSDFGADEAFF. J is TRBJ1-1 and V is TRBV25-1, with a tentative D call TRBD1 (5 bases). Germline CDR1 MGHDK, CDR2 SYGVNS. This CDR3 is 13 amino acids long. Trimming took 3 bases from V and 7 from J, leaving 12 bases between them.

This clonotype appeared a few times. V gene TRBV7-2 combines with J gene TRBJ2-3; D is perhaps TRBD2 (6 bases). Germline CDR1 is SGHTA and CDR2 is FQGNSA. With 1 base removed from V and 4 bases from J, the gap between germline ends came to 15 bases. CDR3 length equals 16 residues. The DNA for the CDR3 is TGTGCCAGCAGCTTAGTTGGCTGGGGAGGTCCAGATACGCAGTATTTT. Translation gives CASSLVGWGGPDTQYF.

This clonotype was detected only a few times. V is TRBV5-1 and J is TRBJ2-1; D is unresolved. CDR1 is SGHRS, CDR2 YFSETQ, per germline. Trimming shortened V by 4 bases and J by 13 bases, and 12 bases separated the two germline ends. The CDR3 runs to 11 residues. The CDR3 nucleotides are TGCGCCAGCAGCCCTGACCGGAACCAGTTCTTC. This translates into CASSPDRNQFF. Full variable domain (remainder filled in from reference TRBV5-1 and TRBJ2-1): KAGVTQTPRYLIKTRGQQVTLSCSPISGHRSVSWYQQTPGQGLQFLFEYFSETQRNKGNFPGRFSGRQFSNSRSEMNVSTLELGDSALYLCASSPDRNQFFGPGTRLTVL.

The genes are TRBV6-5 and TRBJ1-6; no reliable D call. CDR3 length: 15 amino acids. The germline CDR1 and CDR2 sequences are MNHEY and SVGAGI. V was trimmed by 2 bases and J by 9 bases, leaving 14 bases between them. In DNA form, the CDR3 reads TGTGCCAGCAGTTACCTAGGACCGAGAGTTTCACCCCTCCACTTT. Its protein is CASSYLGPRVSPLHF.

The rearrangement links TRBV7-2 to TRBJ1-2; D is possibly TRBD1 (5 bases). CDR3 length equals 14 residues. Germline CDR1 reads SGHTA; CDR2 reads FQGNSA. V was cut by 5 bases and J by 6 bases, with 16 bases left in between. The CDR3 DNA reads as TGTGCCAGCAGCCCCCCTGGGGGTCGCGATGGCTACACCTTC. This codes for CASSPPGGRDGYTF.

This clonotype was observed a few times. V usage is TRBV5-5 and J usage is TRBJ1-6; D ambiguous. This CDR3 comprises 14 residues. Germline CDR1 is SGHKS and CDR2 is YYEKEE (reference sequence). V lost 3 bases and J 4 bases, leaving 8 bases between the germline ends. This CDR3 is CASSSGGYNSPLHF. CDR3 bases: TGTGCCAGCAGCTCGGGAGGTTATAATTCACCCCTCCACTTT.

V usage is TRBV7-6 and J usage is TRBJ2-1; maybe TRBD2 (5 bases). Per the germline V gene, CDR1 is SGHVS and CDR2 is FNYEAQ. The CDR3 extends over 15 amino acids. V dropped 4 bases and J dropped 0 bases, with 10 bases sitting between them. CDR3 region: CASSSTGYSYNEQFF. The CDR3 DNA reads as TGTGCCAGCAGCTCCACGGGGTACTCCTACAATGAGCAGTTCTTC.

V and J are TRBV5-6 and TRBJ1-1, with D tentatively TRBD1 (5 bases). The CDR3 runs to 14 residues. The germline V and J ends were trimmed by 5 bases and 0 bases, with 11 bases remaining between them. The germline V gene has CDR1 SGHDT and CDR2 YYEEEE. In DNA form, the CDR3 reads TGTGCCAGCAGACCTTCGGGGCTGAACACTGAAGCTTTCTTT. Its translation: CASRPSGLNTEAFF.

In its sample, this clonotype was seen a few times. The rearrangement links TRBV28 to TRBJ2-4, with a tentative D call TRBD1 (5 bases). Trimming took off 1 base at V and 6 bases at J, with 10 bases between the two ends. The CDR3 consists of 14 residues. Germline-derived CDR1 and CDR2 are MDHEN and SYDVKM. Here the CDR3 DNA reads TGTGCCAGCAGTTTATCAGGGTTTGGAAACATTCAGTACTTC. Protein sequence: CASSLSGFGNIQYF.

A few counts support this clonotype. This chain uses TRBV4-3 with TRBJ2-6; D might be TRBD1 (5 bases). Trimming removed 6 bases from V and 1 base from J, with 10 bases in between. CDR1 and CDR2 from the germline V gene are LGHNA and YSLEER. CDR3 length equals 15 residues. The CDR3: CASSQRGSGANVLTF. As DNA, the CDR3 is TGCGCCAGCAGTCAAAGGGGATCTGGGGCCAACGTCCTGACTTTC.

V gene TRBV11-2 combines with J gene TRBJ1-6, with D maybe TRBD1 (5 bases). CDR1 is SGHAT and CDR2 is FQNNGV in the germline V gene. CDR3 length: 15 residues. Trimming pared 3 bases from V and 9 bases from J, leaving 15 bases between. The CDR3: CASSLFQGLGSPLHF. In DNA, the CDR3 is TGTGCCAGCAGCTTGTTCCAGGGTCTAGGTTCACCCCTCCACTTT.

This sequence joins TRBV5-1 and TRBJ1-4; D uncertain. This CDR3 has 14 residues. CDR1 and CDR2 from the germline V gene are SGHRS and YFSETQ. Trimming cost V 3 bases and J 6 bases, with 12 bases left between them. The CDR3 DNA reads TGCGCCAGCAGCTCAGCCCCCCCCTATGAAAAACTGTTTTTT. This sequence encodes CASSSAPPYEKLFF.

J is TRBJ2-1 and V is TRBV18, with D tentatively TRBD2 (6 bases). Germline V gene lookup returns CDR1 KGHSH and CDR2 LQKENI. With 0 bases removed from V and 2 bases from J, the gap between germline ends came to 8 bases. The CDR3 spans 15 residues. CDR3 amino acids: CASSPPAGPYNEQFF. In DNA, the CDR3 is TGTGCCAGCTCACCACCGGCGGGACCCTACAATGAGCAGTTCTTC.

This clonotype was seen only a few times. The chain joins TRBV12-3 or TRBV12-4 to TRBJ2-1; 8 bases match TRBD2. The ends lost 6 bases at V and 9 bases at J; junction bases unmatched: 16. This CDR3 has 16 residues. CDR3 DNA sequence: TGTGCCAGCAGGAAGACCGGGGGGGCCGATCGATCTGAGCAGTTCTTC. Its translation is CASRKTGGADRSEQFF.